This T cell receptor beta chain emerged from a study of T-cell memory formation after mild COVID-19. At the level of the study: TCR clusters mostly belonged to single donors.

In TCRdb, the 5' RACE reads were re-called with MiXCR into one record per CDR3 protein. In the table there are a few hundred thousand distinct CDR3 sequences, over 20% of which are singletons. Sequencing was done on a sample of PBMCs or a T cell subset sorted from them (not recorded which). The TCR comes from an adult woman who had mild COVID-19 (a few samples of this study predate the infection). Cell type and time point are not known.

Written as DNA, the CDR3 is TGTGCCAGCAGCCGACGGACTAGCGGGATGAATGAGCAGTTCTTC. It translates to CASSRRTSGMNEQFF. This rearrangement joins TRBV7-2 to TRBJ2-1, with 12 bases lining up with TRBD2. V dropped 5 bases and J dropped 7; count of bases not matched to a gene: 6. CDR1 is SGHTA and CDR2 is FQGNSA in the germline V gene. The CDR3 is 15 amino acids.